Described below is a single TCR beta chain sequence and its context. The CDR3 totals 15 residues. Trimming at V came to 4 bases and at J to 4 bases, leaving 9 bases not matched to a gene. Germline lookup yields CDR1 SGDLS and CDR2 YYNGEE. The data belong to a study of cytomegalovirus exposure and HLA in healthy donors. Use of 60 Vbeta and 13 Jbeta primers characterized the PCR. The assay was immunoSEQ multiplex PCR, and TCRdb's table has in-frame clones only and misses some. Of about 200,000 clones listed, around 80% are singletons. Sequenced: PBMCs. The chain recombines TRBV9 with TRBJ1-1; 8 nucleotides line up with TRBD1. The origin of this receptor is a man aged 50-60 years in good health and CMV-seronegative. The CDR3 reads CASSTPTGAATEAFF. CDR3 DNA: TGTGCCAGCAGCACACCGACAGGGGCAGCCACTGAAGCTTTCTTT.